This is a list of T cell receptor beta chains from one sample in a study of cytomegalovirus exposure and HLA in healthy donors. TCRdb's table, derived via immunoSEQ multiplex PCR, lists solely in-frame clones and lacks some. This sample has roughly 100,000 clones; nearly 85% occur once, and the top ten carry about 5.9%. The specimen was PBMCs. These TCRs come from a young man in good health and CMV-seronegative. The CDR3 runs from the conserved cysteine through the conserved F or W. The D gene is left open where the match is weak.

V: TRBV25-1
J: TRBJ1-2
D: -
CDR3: CASRGPPGGGYTF

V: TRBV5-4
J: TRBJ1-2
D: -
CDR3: CASSLGARGDYGYTF

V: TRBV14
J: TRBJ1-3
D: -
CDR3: CASSQDRVSGNTIYF

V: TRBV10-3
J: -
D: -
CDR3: CAISEHGGYEQYF

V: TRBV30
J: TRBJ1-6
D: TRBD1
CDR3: CAWTTGAGANSPLHF

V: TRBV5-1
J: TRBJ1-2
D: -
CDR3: CASRELNYGYTF

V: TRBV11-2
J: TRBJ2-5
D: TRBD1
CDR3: CASSLVGTGLEEQYF

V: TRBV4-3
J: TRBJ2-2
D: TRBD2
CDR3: CASSQEGWREGPTGELFF

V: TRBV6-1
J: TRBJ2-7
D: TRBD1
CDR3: CASRVPGGGPYEQYF

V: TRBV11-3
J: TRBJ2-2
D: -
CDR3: CASSFQGGGELFF

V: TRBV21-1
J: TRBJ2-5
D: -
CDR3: CASSTVYRQYQETQYF

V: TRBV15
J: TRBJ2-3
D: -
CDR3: CATSRDIADTQYF

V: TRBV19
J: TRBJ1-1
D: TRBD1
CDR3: CASWTGGAGTEAFF

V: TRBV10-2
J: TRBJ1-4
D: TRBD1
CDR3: CASRVTGAQNLFF

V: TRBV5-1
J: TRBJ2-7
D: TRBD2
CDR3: CASSLAELANTGEQYF

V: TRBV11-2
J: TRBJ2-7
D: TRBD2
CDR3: CASSVSGRAYEQYF

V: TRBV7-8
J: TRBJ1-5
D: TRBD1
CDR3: CASSLGTGSNQPQHF

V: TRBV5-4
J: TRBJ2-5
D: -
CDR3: CASSWRGGPETQYF

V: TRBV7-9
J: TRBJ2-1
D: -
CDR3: CASSFSLPSSYNEQFF

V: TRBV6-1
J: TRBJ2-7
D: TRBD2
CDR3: CASRRLAESSYEQYF

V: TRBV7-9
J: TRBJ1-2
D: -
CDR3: CASSFAGTNYGYTF

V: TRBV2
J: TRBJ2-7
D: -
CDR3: CASREGETYEQYF

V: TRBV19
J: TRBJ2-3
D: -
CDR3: CASRGEELQWADTQYF

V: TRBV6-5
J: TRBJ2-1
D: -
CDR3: CATNSRANEQFF

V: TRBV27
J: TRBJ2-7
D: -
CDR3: CASSLSFMSVYEQYF

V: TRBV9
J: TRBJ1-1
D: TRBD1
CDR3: CASSTGGDTEAFF

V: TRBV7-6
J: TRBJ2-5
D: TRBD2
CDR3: CASSYRAGASGTQVTQYF

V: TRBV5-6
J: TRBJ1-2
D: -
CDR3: CASSLDMGQDYGYTF

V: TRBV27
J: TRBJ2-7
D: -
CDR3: CASSLGRASTYEQYF

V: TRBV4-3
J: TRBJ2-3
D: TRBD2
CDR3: CASSQGLADADTQYF

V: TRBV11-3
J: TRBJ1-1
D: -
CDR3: CASSLDRVFVTEAFF

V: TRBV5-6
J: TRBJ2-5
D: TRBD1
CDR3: CASSEDRGETQYF

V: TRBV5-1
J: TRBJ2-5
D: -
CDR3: CASSYKVETQYF

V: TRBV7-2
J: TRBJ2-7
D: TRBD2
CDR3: CASSLTGGYEQYF

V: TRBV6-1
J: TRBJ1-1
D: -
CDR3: CASEENTEAFF

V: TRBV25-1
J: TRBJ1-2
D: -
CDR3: CASSEWGGHNGYTF

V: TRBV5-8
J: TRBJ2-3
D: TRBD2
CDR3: CASSLTQLGDYTDTQYF

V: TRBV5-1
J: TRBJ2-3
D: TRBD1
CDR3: CASSFTGGEVDTQYF

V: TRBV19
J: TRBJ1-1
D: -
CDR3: CASSTGWGGNTEAFF

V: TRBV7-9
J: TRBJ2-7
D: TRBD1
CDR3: CSSSHGQGWEQYF

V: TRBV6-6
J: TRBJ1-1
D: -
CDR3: CASSYSVGTEAFF

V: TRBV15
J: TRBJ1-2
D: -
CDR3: CATSREGPTNYGYTF

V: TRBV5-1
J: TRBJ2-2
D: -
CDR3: CASSPRVANTGELFF

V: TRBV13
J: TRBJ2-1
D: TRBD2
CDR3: CASSSGAGVLIF

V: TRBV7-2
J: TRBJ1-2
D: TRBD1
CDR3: CASSDRVEGYTF